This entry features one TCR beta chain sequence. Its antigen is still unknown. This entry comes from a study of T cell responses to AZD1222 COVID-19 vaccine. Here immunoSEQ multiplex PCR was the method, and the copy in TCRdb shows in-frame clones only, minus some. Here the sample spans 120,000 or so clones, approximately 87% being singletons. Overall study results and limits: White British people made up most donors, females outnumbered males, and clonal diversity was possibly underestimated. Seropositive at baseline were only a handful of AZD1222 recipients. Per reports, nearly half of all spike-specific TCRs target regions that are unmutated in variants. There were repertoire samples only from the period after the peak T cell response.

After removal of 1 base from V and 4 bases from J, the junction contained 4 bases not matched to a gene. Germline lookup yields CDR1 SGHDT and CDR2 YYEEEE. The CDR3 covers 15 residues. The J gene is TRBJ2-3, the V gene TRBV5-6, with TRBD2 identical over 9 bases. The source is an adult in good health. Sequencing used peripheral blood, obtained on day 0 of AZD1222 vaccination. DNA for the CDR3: TGTGCCAGCAGCTTGCCTAGCGGGGTGTCAGATACGCAGTATTTT. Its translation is CASSLPSGVSDTQYF.